These 8 T cell receptor beta chains originate from one sample sequenced in a study of T cells in Graves' hyperthyroidism and ophthalmopathy. From RNA transcripts, TCR beta CDR3 regions were amplified. TCR CDR3 regions were first amplified by RT-PCR with HTBI primers. TCRdb re-derived calls from the multiplex PCR reads in MiXCR, one entry per CDR3 protein. The sample records fewer than 250,000 distinct CDR3 sequences, approximately 16% being singletons. Sequencing input: blood. These receptors were collected from a woman aged 18-29 years with Graves' ophthalmopathy.

In this sample, this clonotype turned up many times. The genes are TRBV30 and TRBJ1-1; D not resolved. CDR1 and CDR2 from the germline V gene are GTSNPN and SVGIG (reference sequence). Trimming left V 5 bases short and J 0 bases short, with 13 bases between. The CDR3 loop spans 14 amino acids. This chain's CDR3 is CAWGPVSVNTEAFF. CDR3 sequence (DNA): TGTGCCTGGGGCCCAGTCTCCGTGAACACTGAAGCTTTCTTT.

This clonotype was detected many times. The genes are TRBV19 and TRBJ1-2; D gene uncertain. Looked up from germline, CDR1 is LNHDA and CDR2 is SQIVND (reference sequence). V was clipped by 0 bases and J by 10 bases, with 9 bases between them. This CDR3 spans 12 amino acids. This chain's CDR3 is CASSIEQRDYTF. CDR3 nucleotides: TGTGCCAGTAGTATAGAACAACGTGACTACACCTTC.

This clonotype was counted ten times or more. The gene calls are TRBV5-8 and TRBJ2-1; D gene ambiguous. Germline CDR1 SGHTS, CDR2 YDEGEE. The CDR3 spans 13 residues. The ends were cut back, 2 bases at V and 8 bases at J, with 11 bases in the middle. Here the CDR3 reads CASSFREPHEQFF. The CDR3 DNA reads as TGTGCCAGCAGCTTCCGAGAGCCCCATGAGCAGTTCTTC.

This clonotype was counted only a few times. This may arise from a read error, as a much more abundant clone is one base away. The rearrangement uses TRBV20-1 and TRBJ2-7; TRBD1 is a possible D gene (6 bases). The CDR3 runs 12 residues. The V gene's germline CDR1 is DFQATT and CDR2 SNEGSKA (reference sequence). CDR3 DNA: TGCGGTCCTCTCCCCACACAGGGTCTGCAGTACTTC. This encodes CGPLPTQGLQYF.

Many counts were recorded for this clonotype. The rearrangement uses TRBV7-8 and TRBJ1-1; the D is unclear. Per the germline V gene, CDR1 is SGHVS and CDR2 is FQNEAQ. The CDR3 covers 13 residues. V was shortened by 6 bases and J by 4 bases, with 12 bases between the two germline ends. DNA for the CDR3: TGTGCCAGCAGTTTGCGAGGGATCACTGAAGCTTTCTTT. This translates into CASSLRGITEAFF.

In this sample, this clonotype turned up many times. The chain joins TRBV5-1 to TRBJ1-2; D is uncertain. The germline V and J ends were trimmed by 6 bases and 8 bases, with 20 bases remaining between them. The CDR3 loop spans 14 amino acids. The germline CDR1 and CDR2 sequences are SGHRS and YFSETQ. The CDR3 reads CASTLSYTKRGYTF. The CDR3, as DNA: TGCGCCAGCACCCTCTCCTATACAAAGAGAGGCTACACCTTC.

A remark on this clonotype: A read error may explain this, as a much larger clone is one base away. V is TRBV7-9 and J is TRBJ1-1; D is unresolved. Germline V gene data show CDR1 as SEHNR and CDR2 as FQNEAQ (reference sequence). The V and J ends lost 5 bases and 0 bases respectively, with 19 bases between them. CDR3 length equals 17 residues. In nucleotides, the CDR3 is TGTGCCAGCAGCCCCTACCCGGTTCAACCGATGAACACTGAAGCTTTCTTT. Translating it yields CASSPYPVQPMNTEAFF. The full variable domain, completed using reference TRBV7-9 and TRBJ1-1, is DTGVSQNPRHKITKRGQNVTFRCDPISEHNRLYWYRQTLGQGPEFLTYFQNEAQLEKSRLLSDRFSAERPKGSFSTLEIQRTEQGDSAMYLCASSPYPVQPMNTEAFFGQGTRLTVV.

The sample holds many counts of this clonotype. The rearrangement joins TRBV15 to TRBJ1-2; tentative D call: TRBD1 (6 bases). The CDR3 sequence is 15 residues long. Germline CDR1 reads LNHNV; CDR2 reads YYDKDF (reference sequence). Trimming shortened V by 1 base and J by 4 bases, and 13 bases separated the two germline ends. This CDR3 reads CATSRGQETLYGYTF. The DNA of the CDR3 is TGTGCCACCAGCAGAGGACAGGAGACTCTCTATGGCTACACCTTC.